This TCR beta chain was obtained from a study of cytomegalovirus exposure and HLA in healthy donors. The length of the CDR3 is 15 residues. Germline V gene lookup returns CDR1 LNHDA and CDR2 SQIVND (reference sequence). V was pared by 6 bases and J by 4 bases, with 17 bases between. The primer mix had 60 Vbeta and 13 Jbeta primers. TCRdb's table, derived via immunoSEQ multiplex PCR, lists solely in-frame clones and lacks some. The table lists 110,000 to 150,000 clones, around four fifths of them singletons. The clonotype comes from a woman between 40 and 50 years old in good health and CMV-seronegative. The chain uses TRBV19 and TRBJ2-3; weak D call: TRBD2 (5 bases). The specimen sequenced was PBMCs. The CDR3 loop is CASSGVPVGADTQYF. CDR3 coding DNA: TGTGCCAGTAGCGGGGTCCCCGTTGGGGCAGATACGCAGTATTTT.